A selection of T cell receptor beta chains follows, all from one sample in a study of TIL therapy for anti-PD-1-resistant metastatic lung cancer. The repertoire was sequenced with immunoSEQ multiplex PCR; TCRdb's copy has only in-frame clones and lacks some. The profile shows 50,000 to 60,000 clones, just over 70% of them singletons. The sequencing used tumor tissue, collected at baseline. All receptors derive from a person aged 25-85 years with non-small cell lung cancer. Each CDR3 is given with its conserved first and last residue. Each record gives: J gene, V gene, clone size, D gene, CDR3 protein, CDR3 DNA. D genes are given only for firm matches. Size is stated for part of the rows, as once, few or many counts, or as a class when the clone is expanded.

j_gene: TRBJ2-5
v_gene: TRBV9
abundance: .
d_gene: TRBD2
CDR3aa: CASSVVASGQETQYF
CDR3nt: TGTGCCAGCAGCGTAGTAGCTAGCGGCCAAGAGACCCAGTACTTC

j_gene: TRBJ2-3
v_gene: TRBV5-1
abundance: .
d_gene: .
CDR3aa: CASSLVQRHTDTQYF
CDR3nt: TGCGCCAGCAGCTTGGTCCAGCGGCACACAGATACGCAGTATTTT

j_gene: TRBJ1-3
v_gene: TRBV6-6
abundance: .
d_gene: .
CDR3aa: CASTQAKNTIYF
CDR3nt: TGTGCCAGCACCCAGGCCAAGAACACCATATATTTT

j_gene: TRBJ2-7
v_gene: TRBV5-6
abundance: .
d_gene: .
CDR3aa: CASSLAADEQYF
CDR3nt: TGTGCCAGCAGCTTGGCCGCAGACGAGCAGTACTTC

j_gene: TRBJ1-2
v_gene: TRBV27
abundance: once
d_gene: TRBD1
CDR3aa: CASSWTGPNYGYTF
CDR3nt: TGTGCCAGCAGCTGGACAGGGCCTAACTATGGCTACACCTTC

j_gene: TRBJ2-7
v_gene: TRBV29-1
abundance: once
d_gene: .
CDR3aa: CSVLLGGRGTYEQYF
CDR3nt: TGCAGCGTTCTCCTGGGTGGGAGGGGGACCTACGAGCAGTACTTC

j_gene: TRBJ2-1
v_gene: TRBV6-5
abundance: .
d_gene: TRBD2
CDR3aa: CASSSGLAGGAEQFF
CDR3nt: TGTGCCAGCAGTTCAGGACTAGCGGGAGGAGCTGAGCAGTTCTTC

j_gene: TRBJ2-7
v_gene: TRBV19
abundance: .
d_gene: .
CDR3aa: CASSVYRDYEQYF
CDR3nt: TGTGCCAGTAGTGTTTACAGGGACTACGAGCAGTACTTC

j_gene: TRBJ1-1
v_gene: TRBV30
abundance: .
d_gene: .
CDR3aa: CAWSLTNTEAFF
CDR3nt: TGTGCCTGGAGTTTGACCAACACTGAAGCTTTCTTT

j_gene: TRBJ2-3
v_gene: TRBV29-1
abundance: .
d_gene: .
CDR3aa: CSVDGWGPPTDTQYF
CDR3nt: TGCAGCGTTGATGGGTGGGGTCCCCCCACAGATACGCAGTATTTT

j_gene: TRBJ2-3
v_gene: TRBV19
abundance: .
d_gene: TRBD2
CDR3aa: CASSKGLAVPPDTQYF
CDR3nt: TGTGCCAGTAGTAAGGGCCTAGCGGTCCCACCAGATACGCAGTATTTT

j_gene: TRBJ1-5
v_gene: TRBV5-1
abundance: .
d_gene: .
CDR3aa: CASSLVAGSQPQHF
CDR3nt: TGCGCCAGCAGCTTGGTGGCAGGGAGCCAGCCCCAGCATTTT

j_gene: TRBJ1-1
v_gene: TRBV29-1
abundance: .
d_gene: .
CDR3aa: CSAEAGTNTEAFF
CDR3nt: TGCAGCGCTGAAGCAGGGACGAACACTGAAGCTTTCTTT

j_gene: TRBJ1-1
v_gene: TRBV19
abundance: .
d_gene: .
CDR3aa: CASSRTVNTEAFF
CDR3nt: TGTGCCAGTAGTAGGACAGTGAACACTGAAGCTTTCTTT

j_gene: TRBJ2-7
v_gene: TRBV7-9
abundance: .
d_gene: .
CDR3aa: CASSSGRYYEQYF
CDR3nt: TGTGCCAGCAGCTCCGGACGGTACTACGAGCAGTACTTC

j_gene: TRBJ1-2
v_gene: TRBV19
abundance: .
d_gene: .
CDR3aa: CASSEGHNLWGGYTF
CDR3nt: TGTGCAAGTAGCGAGGGACACAACTTATGGGGTGGCTACACCTTC

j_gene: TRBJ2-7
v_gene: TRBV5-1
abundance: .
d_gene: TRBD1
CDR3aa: CASSASWGQGLSNEQYF
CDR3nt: TGCGCCAGCAGCGCCAGTTGGGGACAGGGGTTATCAAACGAGCAGTACTTC

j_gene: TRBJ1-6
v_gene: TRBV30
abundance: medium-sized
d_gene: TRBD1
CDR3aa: CAWRNRGGSPLHF
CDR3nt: TGTGCCTGGAGGAACAGGGGCGGCTCACCCCTCCACTTT

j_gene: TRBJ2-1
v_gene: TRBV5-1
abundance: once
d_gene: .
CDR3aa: CASRFGGYNEQFF
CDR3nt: TGCGCCAGCAGGTTCGGGGGCTACAATGAGCAGTTCTTC

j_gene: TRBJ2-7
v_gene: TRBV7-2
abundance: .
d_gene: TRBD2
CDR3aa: CASSSAGGPHEQYF
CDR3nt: TGTGCCAGCAGCTCAGCGGGGGGGCCCCACGAGCAGTACTTC

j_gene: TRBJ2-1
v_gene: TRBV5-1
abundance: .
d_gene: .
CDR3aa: CASSLEGGYNEQFF
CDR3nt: TGCGCCAGCAGCTTGGAGGGCGGCTACAATGAGCAGTTCTTC

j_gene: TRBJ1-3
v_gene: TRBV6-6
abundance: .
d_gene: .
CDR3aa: CASDPGAGNTIYF
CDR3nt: TGTGCCAGCGACCCGGGGGCCGGAAACACCATATATTTT

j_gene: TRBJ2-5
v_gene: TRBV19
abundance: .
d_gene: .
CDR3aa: CASTQGGLETQYF
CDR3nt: TGTGCCAGTACTCAGGGTGGGTTGGAGACCCAGTACTTC

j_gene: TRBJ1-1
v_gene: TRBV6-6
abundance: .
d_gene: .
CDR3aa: CASSYSSWGEAFF
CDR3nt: TGTGCCAGCAGCTACAGTTCCTGGGGTGAAGCTTTCTTT

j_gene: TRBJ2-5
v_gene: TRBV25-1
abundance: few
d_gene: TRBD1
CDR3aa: CASRRGQHLETQYF
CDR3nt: TGTGCCAGCAGGAGGGGACAGCATTTGGAGACCCAGTACTTC

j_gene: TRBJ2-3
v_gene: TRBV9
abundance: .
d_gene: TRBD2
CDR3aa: CASSVGDSGRRDTQYF
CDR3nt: TGTGCCAGCAGCGTAGGGGATAGCGGGAGGAGAGATACGCAGTATTTT

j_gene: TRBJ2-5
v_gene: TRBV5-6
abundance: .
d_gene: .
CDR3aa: CASSLIRGETQYF
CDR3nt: TGTGCCAGCAGCTTGATAAGGGGCGAGACCCAGTACTTC

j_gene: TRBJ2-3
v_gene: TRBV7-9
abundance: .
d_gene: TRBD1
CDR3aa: CASSPVPVGGLDTQYF
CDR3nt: TGTGCCAGCAGCCCGGTCCCTGTAGGGGGCTTGGATACGCAGTATTTT

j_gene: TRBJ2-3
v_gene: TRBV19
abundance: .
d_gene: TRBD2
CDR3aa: CASSIRGTSGGTTDTQYF
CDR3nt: TGTGCCAGTAGTATCCGAGGGACTAGCGGGGGGACCACAGATACGCAGTATTTT

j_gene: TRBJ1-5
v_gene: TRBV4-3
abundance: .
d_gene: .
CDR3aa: CASSQDPRSQPQHF
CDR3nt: TGCGCCAGCAGCCAAGATCCCCGTTCTCAGCCCCAGCATTTT

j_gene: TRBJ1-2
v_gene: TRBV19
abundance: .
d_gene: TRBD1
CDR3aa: CASSPDRAQAYTF
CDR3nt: TGTGCCAGTAGTCCTGACAGGGCCCAGGCCTACACCTTC